This T cell receptor (beta chain) was obtained from a study of blood T cell repertoires in COVID-19. Turning to the study itself: Specimens from acute and convalescent COVID-19 originated in the United States, Italy and Spain. Sources were T cells, B-cell-depleted T cells, or PBMCs; the material itself was cDNA or gDNA.

Per the authors' pipeline: Estimated nucleated cell counts came from reference gene primer amplification. Clones were sequenced by immunoSEQ multiplex PCR, and TCRdb holds only the in-frame ones, with some missing. V, J and clone size derive from that table, while D and trimming were established from the DNA sequence. This table holds under 75,000 clones, more than 70% found once. Germline values: CDR1 MNHNS, CDR2 SASEGT. The CDR3 spans 13 residues. With 3 bases clipped from V and 3 bases from J, the junction kept 2 bases outside the gene matches. The rearrangement joins TRBV6-1 to TRBJ2-7; TRBD1 aligns across 7 bases. The TCR was taken from a human donor in a cohort sampled during active COVID-19. The source material was peripheral blood. CDR3 residues: CASSEGTVYEQYF. DNA for the CDR3: TGTGCCAGCAGTGAGGGGACAGTCTACGAGCAGTACTTC.